This T cell receptor beta chain was documented in a study of blood T cell repertoires in COVID-19. Sequencing was performed with immunoSEQ multiplex PCR; in TCRdb, only in-frame clones are kept and a portion is missing. The data contain roughly 200,000 clones, 80% to 85% of them singletons. Germline CDR1 MGHRA, CDR2 YSYEKL. The CDR3 length is 17 residues. V lost 2 bases, J lost 7 bases, and 9 bases stayed unmatched. Sequenced sample: peripheral blood. The sequence was collected from a man aged 45-65 years with active or convalescent COVID-19. The V gene is TRBV4-1, the J gene TRBJ2-3, with 13 positions matching TRBD2. CDR3 in DNA: TGCGCCAGCAGCCAAAAAGTCCCGGGACTAGCGGGGAATACGCAGTATTTT. Its translation is CASSQKVPGLAGNTQYF.